These T cell receptor beta chains were read from a single sample in a study of blood T cell repertoires in COVID-19. The data were produced by immunoSEQ multiplex PCR, yet TCRdb's version contains in-frame clones alone and is incomplete. In the table there are about 300,000 clones, approximately 92% of which are singletons. Sequenced material: PBMCs or T cells enriched from blood (not recorded which). These receptors were collected from a woman aged 25 to 39 who had recovered from COVID-19. Both conserved end residues are trimmed from each CDR3.

TRBV5-4	TRBJ2-1	ASSLASGRPYNEQF
TRBV5-5	TRBJ2-7	ASSPGGGRSYEQY
TRBV4-3	TRBJ1-3	ASSQGLGQTVSGNTIY
TRBV27	TRBJ1-2	ASSVDSDYGYT
TRBV30	TRBJ2-2	AWSYMAGELF
TRBV11-3	TRBJ2-2	ASSLERLGLPNTGELF
TRBV20-1	TRBJ2-7	SASPAPAAYEQY
TRBV27	TRBJ2-7	ASSRRAGGTYEQY
TRBV11-2	TRBJ1-1	ASSSELSRGTEAF
TRBV6-1	TRBJ2-5	ASSEAWGQLETQY
TRBV28	TRBJ1-3	ASSLTGVGNTIY